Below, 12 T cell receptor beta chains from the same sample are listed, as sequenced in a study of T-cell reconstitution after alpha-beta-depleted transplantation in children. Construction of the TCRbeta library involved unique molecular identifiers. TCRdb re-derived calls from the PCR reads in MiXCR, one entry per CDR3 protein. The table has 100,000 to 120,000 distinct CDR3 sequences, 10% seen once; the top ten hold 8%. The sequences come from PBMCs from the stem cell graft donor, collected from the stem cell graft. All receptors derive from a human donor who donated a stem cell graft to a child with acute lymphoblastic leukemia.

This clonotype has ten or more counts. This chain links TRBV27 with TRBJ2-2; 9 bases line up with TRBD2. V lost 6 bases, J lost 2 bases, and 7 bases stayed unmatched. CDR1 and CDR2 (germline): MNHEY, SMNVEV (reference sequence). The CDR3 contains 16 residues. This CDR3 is CASRKPGLANTGELFF. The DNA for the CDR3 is TGTGCCAGCAGGAAGCCGGGACTAGCTAACACCGGGGAGCTGTTTTTT.

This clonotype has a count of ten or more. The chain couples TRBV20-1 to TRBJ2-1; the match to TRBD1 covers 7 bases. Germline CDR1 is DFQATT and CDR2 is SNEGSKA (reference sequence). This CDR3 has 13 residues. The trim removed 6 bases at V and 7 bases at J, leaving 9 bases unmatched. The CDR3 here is CSARRGRWNEQFF. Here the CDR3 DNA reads TGCAGTGCCAGAAGGGGGCGCTGGAATGAGCAGTTCTTC.

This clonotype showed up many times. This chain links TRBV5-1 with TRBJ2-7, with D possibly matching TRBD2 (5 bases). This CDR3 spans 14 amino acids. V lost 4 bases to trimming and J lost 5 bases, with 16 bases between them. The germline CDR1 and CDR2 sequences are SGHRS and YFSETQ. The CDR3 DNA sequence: TGCGCCAGCAGCCCTACTGGCGGTAGCGACGAGCAGTACTTC. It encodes CASSPTGGSDEQYF.

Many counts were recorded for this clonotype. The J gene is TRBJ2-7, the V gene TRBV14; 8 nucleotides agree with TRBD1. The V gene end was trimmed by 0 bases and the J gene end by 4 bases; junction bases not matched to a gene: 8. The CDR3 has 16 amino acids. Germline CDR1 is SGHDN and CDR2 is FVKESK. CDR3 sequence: CASSQDQRTGLYEQYF. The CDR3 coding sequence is TGTGCCAGCAGCCAAGATCAGAGGACAGGGTTGTACGAGCAGTACTTC. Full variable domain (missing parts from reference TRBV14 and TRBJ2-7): EAGVTQFPSHSVIEKGQTVTLRCDPISGHDNLYWYRRVMGKEIKFLLHFVKESKQDESGMPNNRFLAERTGGTYSTLKVQPAELEDSGVYFCASSQDQRTGLYEQYFGPGTRLTVT.

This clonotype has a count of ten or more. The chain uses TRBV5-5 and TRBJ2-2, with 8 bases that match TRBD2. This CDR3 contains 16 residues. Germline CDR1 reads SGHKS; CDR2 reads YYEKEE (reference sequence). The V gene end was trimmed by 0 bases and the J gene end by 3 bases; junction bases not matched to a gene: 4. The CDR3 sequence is CASSLGIAGYTGELFF. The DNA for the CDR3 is TGTGCCAGCAGCTTGGGAATAGCGGGGTACACCGGGGAGCTGTTTTTT.

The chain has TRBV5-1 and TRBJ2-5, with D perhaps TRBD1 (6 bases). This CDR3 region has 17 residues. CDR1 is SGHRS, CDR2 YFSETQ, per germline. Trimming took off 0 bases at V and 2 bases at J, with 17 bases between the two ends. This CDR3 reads CASSLAPNRDGQETQYF. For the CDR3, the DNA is TGCGCCAGCAGCTTGGCCCCTAACAGGGATGGTCAAGAGACCCAGTACTTC. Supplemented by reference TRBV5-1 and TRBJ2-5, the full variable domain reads KAGVTQTPRYLIKTRGQQVTLSCSPISGHRSVSWYQQTPGQGLQFLFEYFSETQRNKGNFPGRFSGRQFSNSRSEMNVSTLELGDSALYLCASSLAPNRDGQETQYFGPGTRLLVL.

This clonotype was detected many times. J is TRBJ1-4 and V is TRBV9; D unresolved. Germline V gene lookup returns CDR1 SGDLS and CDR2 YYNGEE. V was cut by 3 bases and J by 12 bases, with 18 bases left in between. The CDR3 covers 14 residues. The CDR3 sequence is CASSAGRRVSELFF. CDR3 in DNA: TGTGCCAGCAGCGCCGGACGGCGGGTCTCAGAACTGTTTTTT.

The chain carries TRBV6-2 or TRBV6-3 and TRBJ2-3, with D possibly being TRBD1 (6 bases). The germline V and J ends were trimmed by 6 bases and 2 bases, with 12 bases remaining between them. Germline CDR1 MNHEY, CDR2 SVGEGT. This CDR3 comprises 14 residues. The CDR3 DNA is TGTGCCAGCAGAAACAGGGTTTTCACAGATACGCAGTATTTT. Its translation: CASRNRVFTDTQYF.

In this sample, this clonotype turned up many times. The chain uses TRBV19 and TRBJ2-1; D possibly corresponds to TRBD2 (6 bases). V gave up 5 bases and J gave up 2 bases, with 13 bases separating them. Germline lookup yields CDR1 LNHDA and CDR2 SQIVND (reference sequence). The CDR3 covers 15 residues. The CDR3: CASSADSGAYNEQFF. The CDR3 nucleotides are TGTGCCAGTAGTGCTGATAGCGGAGCCTACAATGAGCAGTTCTTC.

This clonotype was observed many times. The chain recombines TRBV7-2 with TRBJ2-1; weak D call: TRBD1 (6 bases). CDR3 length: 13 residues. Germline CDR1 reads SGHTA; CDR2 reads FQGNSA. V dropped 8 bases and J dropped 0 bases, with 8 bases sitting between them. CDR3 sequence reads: CASDRSSYNEQFF. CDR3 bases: TGTGCCAGCGACAGGAGCTCCTACAATGAGCAGTTCTTC.

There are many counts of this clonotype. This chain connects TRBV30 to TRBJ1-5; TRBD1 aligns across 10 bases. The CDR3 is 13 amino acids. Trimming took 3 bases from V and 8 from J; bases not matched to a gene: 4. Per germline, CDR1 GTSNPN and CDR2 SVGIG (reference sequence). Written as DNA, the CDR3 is TGTGCCTGGAGGGGACAGGGGTTGAAGCCCCAGCATTTT. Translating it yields CAWRGQGLKPQHF.

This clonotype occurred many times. CDR3 in amino acids: CASSYTLDNEQFF. The CDR3 DNA follows: TGTGCCAGCAGTTACACACTGGACAATGAGCAGTTCTTC. The chain couples TRBV6-6 to TRBJ2-1; D remains ambiguous. The germline V gene has CDR1 MNHNY and CDR2 SVGAGI (reference sequence). This CDR3 comprises 13 residues. Deletions cut 2 bases from V and 5 bases from J, with 7 bases between.